These T cell receptor beta chains were read from a single sample in a study of blood T cell repertoires in COVID-19. Method: immunoSEQ multiplex PCR; TCRdb's copy keeps in-frame clones and lacks some. The profile covers about 140,000 clones, with under 90% appearing a single time and approximately 6.1% taken by the ten largest. What was sequenced was peripheral blood. The receptors were gathered from a human donor in a cohort sampled during active COVID-19. CDR3s include the opening cysteine and the closing phenylalanine or tryptophan. A D gene is named only where the DNA matches it firmly. For some rows the clone size is stated as once, few or many, or as a class when expanded; others skip it.

D gene | J gene | V gene | clone size | CDR3 DNA | CDR3 protein
TRBD2 | TRBJ2-3 | TRBV15 | . | TGTGCCACCAGCAGAGAACGGACTAGCGGGGGGCATACGCAGTATTTT | CATSRERTSGGHTQYF
TRBD1 | TRBJ2-1 | TRBV10-3 | . | TGTGCCATCAGTGTCGAACAGGGGTATGAGCAGTTCTTC | CAISVEQGYEQFF
. | TRBJ2-5 | TRBV20-1 | . | TGCAGTGCTAGTGGACATTTGGAGACCCAGTACTTC | CSASGHLETQYF
TRBD2 | TRBJ2-5 | TRBV6-2/TRBV6-3 | . | TGTGCCAGCAGTTTACTAGCGGGGGCGGGAGAGACCCAGTACTTC | CASSLLAGAGETQYF
TRBD1 | TRBJ1-1 | TRBV11-2 | . | TGTGCCAGCAGCCTCGAGAGGGGGCTCAACACTGAAGCTTTCTTT | CASSLERGLNTEAFF
. | TRBJ2-2 | TRBV5-4 | . | TGTGCCAGCAGCTTGCGCTGGACGGCCAGCGGCGCCGGGGAGCTGTTTTTT | CASSLRWTASGAGELFF
TRBD1 | TRBJ1-2 | TRBV7-9 | . | TGTGCCAGCAGCCGCGGGGACAGGGAGGGCTACACCTTC | CASSRGDREGYTF
TRBD2 | TRBJ2-5 | TRBV3-1/TRBV3-2 | . | TGTGCCAGCAGCCAGACTAGCGGGGGGTTAGAGGAGACCCAGTACTTC | CASSQTSGGLEETQYF
. | TRBJ2-5 | TRBV6-6 | few | TGTGCCAGCAGTTCCACTACCTACTCCCAAGAGACCCAGTACTTC | CASSSTTYSQETQYF
. | TRBJ2-1 | TRBV7-8 | . | TGTGCCAGCAGCTTAACTGAGGCAGTCACCTCCTACAATGAGCAGTTCTTC | CASSLTEAVTSYNEQFF
. | TRBJ2-2 | TRBV18 | . | TGTGCCAGCTCACCACCTAGAGGGAACACCGGGGAGCTGTTTTTT | CASSPPRGNTGELFF
TRBD2 | TRBJ2-2 | TRBV4-2 | . | TGTGCCAGCAGCCAAGAAGGATCAGGACTAGCTACCGGGGAGCTGTTTTTT | CASSQEGSGLATGELFF
. | TRBJ2-5 | TRBV14 | . | TGTGCCAGCAGCCAGCACAGGGGGGGTTTGGAGACCCAGTACTTC | CASSQHRGGLETQYF
TRBD2 | TRBJ2-1 | TRBV6-2/TRBV6-3 | . | TGTGCCAGCAGTTTCGGGGGGGCAGGGACCTACAATGAGCAGTTCTTC | CASSFGGAGTYNEQFF
. | TRBJ1-5 | TRBV5-1 | . | TGCGCCAGCAGCTTGGCCGGAAAAGGGGGTCAGCCCCAGCATTTT | CASSLAGKGGQPQHF
. | TRBJ2-7 | TRBV7-9 | . | TGTGCCAGCAGCTTAGAGGGGGGGGACTCCTACGAGCAGTACTTC | CASSLEGGDSYEQYF
. | TRBJ1-1 | TRBV9 | . | TGTGCCAGCAGCGTAGAACTGGGGAGCACTGAAGCTTTCTTT | CASSVELGSTEAFF
. | TRBJ2-1 | TRBV27 | . | TGTGCCAGCAGTTTAGTGAGCTCCTACAATGAGCAGTTCTTC | CASSLVSSYNEQFF
. | TRBJ1-1 | TRBV9 | . | TGTGCCAGCAGCGTCGGCCTCCGCGACAGGACTGACACTGAAGCTTTCTTT | CASSVGLRDRTDTEAFF
TRBD1 | TRBJ2-7 | TRBV19 | once | TGTGCCAGTAGTATAGCAGGGGGCTACGAGCAGTACTTC | CASSIAGGYEQYF
. | TRBJ1-2 | TRBV20-1 | . | TGCAGTGCTAGAACTCAAGGCTACACCTTC | CSARTQGYTF
TRBD2 | TRBJ2-1 | TRBV10-3 | . | TGTGCCATCAGTGACCCGTCGGTAGCGGGGGGGCTAAATGAGCAGTTCTTC | CAISDPSVAGGLNEQFF
. | TRBJ2-7 | TRBV12-3/TRBV12-4 | . | TGTGCCAGCAGAGAACAGAACTCCTACGAGCAGTACTTC | CASREQNSYEQYF
. | TRBJ1-6 | TRBV21-1 | . | TGTGCCAGCAGCAATCGGACCAGGGGGACGATTCCATATAATTCACCCCTCCACTTT | CASSNRTRGTIPYNSPLHF
. | TRBJ2-7 | TRBV5-1 | . | TGCGCCAGCAGCTTGGAGCCAGGGTCAGTTCTCCACGAGCAGTACTTC | CASSLEPGSVLHEQYF
. | TRBJ2-3 | TRBV7-2 | . | TGTGCCAGCAGGCCCAGTGGGGGGATACAGTCTACGCAGTATTTT | CASRPSGGIQSTQYF
. | TRBJ2-7 | TRBV6-6 | few | TGTGCCAGCAGAACAGTAAGCTCCTACGAGCAGTACTTC | CASRTVSSYEQYF
TRBD1 | TRBJ1-2 | TRBV15 | . | TGTGCCACCAGCAGAGAAAGGACAGGGGGAGAGTGGGGCTACACCTTC | CATSRERTGGEWGYTF
TRBD1 | TRBJ2-1 | TRBV5-1 | . | TGCGCCAGCAGCTCCGGACAGGTACCTTGGGATGAGCAGTTCTTC | CASSSGQVPWDEQFF
TRBD1 | TRBJ2-1 | TRBV5-8 | . | TGTGCCAGCAGAAGGACAGGGTCCGGCTCCGATGAGCAGTTCTTC | CASRRTGSGSDEQFF
. | TRBJ1-5 | TRBV2 | . | TGTGCCAGCAGTGAACAGGGATCCCATCAGCCCCAGCATTTT | CASSEQGSHQPQHF
. | TRBJ1-2 | TRBV6-5 | . | TGTGCCAGCAGTTACGGGGGGAGCGGCTACACCTTC | CASSYGGSGYTF
. | TRBJ1-1 | TRBV6-5 | . | TGTGCCAGCAGTATGACAGGAGAAGACACTGAAGCTTTCTTT | CASSMTGEDTEAFF
. | TRBJ1-2 | TRBV12-3/TRBV12-4 | . | TGTGCCAGCAGGACAGTTCCCTATGGCTACACCTTC | CASRTVPYGYTF
. | TRBJ2-1 | TRBV9 | . | TGTGCCAGCAGCGTTGGAGGGGGCGTAAATATGAATGAGCAGTTCTTC | CASSVGGGVNMNEQFF
. | TRBJ2-7 | TRBV28 | . | TGTGCCAGCAGCCCCCCAGGGATCCTCTCCTACGAGCAGTACTTC | CASSPPGILSYEQYF
TRBD1 | TRBJ1-5 | TRBV2 | . | TGTGCCAGCAGTGAGGGACAGGGGGTTCAGCCCCAGCATTTT | CASSEGQGVQPQHF
. | TRBJ1-1 | TRBV6-4 | . | TGTGCCAGCAGGGCCGAGAGACAGAACACTGAAGCTTTCTTT | CASRAERQNTEAFF
TRBD2 | TRBJ2-3 | TRBV7-2 | . | TGTGCCAGCAGCCGTACCGGGACTAGCGGGGGGGCTTTTGATACGCAGTATTTT | CASSRTGTSGGAFDTQYF
TRBD2 | TRBJ2-7 | TRBV18 | . | TGTGCCAGCTCACCCCGGGGTAGCGGGGGGGCTATGACATACGAGCAGTACTTC | CASSPRGSGGAMTYEQYF
TRBD1 | TRBJ1-2 | TRBV5-1 | few | TGCGCCAGCAGCAGAGACAGGGATAACTATGGCTACACCTTC | CASSRDRDNYGYTF
. | TRBJ1-1 | TRBV11-2 | once | TGTGCCAGCAGCTTAGGGGCGCCGGCTTTCTTT | CASSLGAPAFF
TRBD2 | TRBJ2-1 | TRBV28 | once | TGTGCCAGCAGCACTAGCGGGGGCCTCTACAATGAGCAGTTCTTC | CASSTSGGLYNEQFF
. | TRBJ1-5 | TRBV4-3 | once | TGCGCCAGCAGCCAAGAACATAATTCGCATCAGCCCCAGCATTTT | CASSQEHNSHQPQHF
. | TRBJ1-6 | TRBV18 | . | TGTGCCAGCTCACCGCAGGGGTTCGATTCACCCCTCCACTTT | CASSPQGFDSPLHF